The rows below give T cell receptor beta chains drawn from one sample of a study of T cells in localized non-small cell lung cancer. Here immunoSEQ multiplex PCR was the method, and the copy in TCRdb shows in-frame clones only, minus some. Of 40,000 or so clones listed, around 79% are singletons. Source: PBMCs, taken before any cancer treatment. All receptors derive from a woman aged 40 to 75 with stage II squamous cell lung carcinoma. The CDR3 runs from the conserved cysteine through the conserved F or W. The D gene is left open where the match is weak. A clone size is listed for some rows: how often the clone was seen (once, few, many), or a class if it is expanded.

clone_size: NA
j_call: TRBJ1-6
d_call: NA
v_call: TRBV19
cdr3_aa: CASSIAVQNSPLHF
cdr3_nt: TGTGCCAGTAGTATAGCGGTACAAAATTCACCCCTCCACTTT

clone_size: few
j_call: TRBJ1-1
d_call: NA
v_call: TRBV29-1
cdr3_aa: CSVVRDGNTEAFF
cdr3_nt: TGCAGCGTGGTCCGGGACGGCAACACTGAAGCTTTCTTT

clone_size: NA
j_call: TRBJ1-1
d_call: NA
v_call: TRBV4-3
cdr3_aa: CASSQDYGREAFF
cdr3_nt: TGCGCCAGCAGCCAAGACTACGGCCGAGAAGCTTTCTTT

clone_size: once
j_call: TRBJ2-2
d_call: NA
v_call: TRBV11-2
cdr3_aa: CASTRAGELFF
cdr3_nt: TGTGCCAGCACCAGAGCCGGGGAGCTGTTTTTT

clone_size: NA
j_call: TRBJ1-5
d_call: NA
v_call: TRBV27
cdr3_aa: CASGSNQPQHF
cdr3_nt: TGTGCCAGCGGATCTAATCAGCCCCAGCATTTT

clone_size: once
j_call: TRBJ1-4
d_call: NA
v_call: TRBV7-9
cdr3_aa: CASSLMLPSTEKLFF
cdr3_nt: TGTGCCAGCAGCCTTATGCTCCCTTCGACGGAAAAACTGTTTTTT

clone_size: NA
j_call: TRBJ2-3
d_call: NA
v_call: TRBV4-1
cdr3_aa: CASSQEIGGRNTQYF
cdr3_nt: TGCGCCAGCAGCCAAGAAATAGGGGGAAGGAATACGCAGTATTTT

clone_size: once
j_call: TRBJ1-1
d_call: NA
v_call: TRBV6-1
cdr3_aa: CASLVNGGTEAFF
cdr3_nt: TGTGCCAGCCTTGTGAATGGGGGGACCGAAGCTTTCTTT

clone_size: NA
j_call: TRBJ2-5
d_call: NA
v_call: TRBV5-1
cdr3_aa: CASSDDQETQYF
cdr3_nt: TGCGCCAGCAGCGACGACCAAGAGACCCAGTACTTC

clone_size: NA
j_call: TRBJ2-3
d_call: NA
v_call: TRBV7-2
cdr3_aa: CASSLSTGTDTQYF
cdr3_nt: TGTGCCAGCAGCTTATCTACAGGCACAGATACGCAGTATTTT

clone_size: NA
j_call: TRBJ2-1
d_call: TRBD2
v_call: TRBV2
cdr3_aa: CAIRLGTSGRAVHNEQFF
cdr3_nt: TGTGCCATTCGACTCGGGACTAGCGGGAGGGCCGTACACAATGAGCAGTTCTTC

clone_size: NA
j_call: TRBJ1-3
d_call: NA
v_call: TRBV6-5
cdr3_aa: CASRAGVLSGNTIYF
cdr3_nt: TGTGCCAGCAGGGCAGGGGTCTTGTCTGGAAACACCATATATTTT

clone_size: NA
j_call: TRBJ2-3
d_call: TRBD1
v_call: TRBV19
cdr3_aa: CASSTPGQGALDTQYF
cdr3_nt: TGTGCCAGTAGTACCCCCGGACAGGGGGCTTTAGATACGCAGTATTTT

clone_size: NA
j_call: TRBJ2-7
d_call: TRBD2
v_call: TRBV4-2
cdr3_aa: CASSPVGTSGNYEQYF
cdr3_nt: TGTGCCAGCAGCCCCGTAGGGACTAGCGGGAATTACGAGCAGTACTTC

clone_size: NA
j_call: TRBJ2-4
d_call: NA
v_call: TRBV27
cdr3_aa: CASSILGAKNIQYF
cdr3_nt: TGTGCCAGCAGTATCCTGGGGGCCAAAAACATTCAGTACTTC

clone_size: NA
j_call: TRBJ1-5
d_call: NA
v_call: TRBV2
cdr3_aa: CASSSGGQPQHF
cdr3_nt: TGTGCCAGCAGTAGCGGTGGACAGCCCCAGCATTTT

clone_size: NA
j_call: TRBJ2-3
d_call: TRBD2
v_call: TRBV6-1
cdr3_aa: CASSGGARGALTDTQYF
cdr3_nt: TGTGCCAGCAGTGGAGGGGCGCGGGGGGCCCTCACAGATACGCAGTATTTT